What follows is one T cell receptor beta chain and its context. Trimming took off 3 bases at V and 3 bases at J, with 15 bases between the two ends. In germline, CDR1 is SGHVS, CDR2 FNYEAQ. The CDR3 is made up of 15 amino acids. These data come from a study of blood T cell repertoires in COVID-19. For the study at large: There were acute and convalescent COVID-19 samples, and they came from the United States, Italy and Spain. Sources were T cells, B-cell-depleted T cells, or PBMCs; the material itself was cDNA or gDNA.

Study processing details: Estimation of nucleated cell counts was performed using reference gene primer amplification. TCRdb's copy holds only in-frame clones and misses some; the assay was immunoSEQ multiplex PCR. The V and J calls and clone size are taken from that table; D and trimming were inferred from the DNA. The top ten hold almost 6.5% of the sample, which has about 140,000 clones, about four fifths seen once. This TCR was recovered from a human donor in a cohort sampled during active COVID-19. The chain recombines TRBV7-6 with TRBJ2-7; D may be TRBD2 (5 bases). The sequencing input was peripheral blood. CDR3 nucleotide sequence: TGTGCCAGCAGCTTTCACCACGGGGAGAACTACGAGCAGTACTTC. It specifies CASSFHHGENYEQYF.